The subject of this entry is one T cell receptor (beta chain). Its antigen is still unknown. No base-level quality is on record; no much larger clone is a single base apart. TCRbeta CDR3 regions were amplified from genomic DNA using the immunoSEQ Assay, a bias-controlled multiplex PCR. The original pipeline was this. The number of nucleated cells in each sample was estimated by amplification of reference gene primers within the assay. To quantify the absolute abundance of each unique TCRbeta CDR3 rearrangement, sequence reads were collapsed and filtered. For each sample, productive Simpson clonality was calculated by taking the square root of Simpson's diversity index across productive rearrangements. TCRdb took this table from immuneACCESS and kept in-frame rearrangements with V and J called. Such tables lack part of the clones; where checked against another copy, unresolved V genes explain under half of the gap, and the rest is unexplained. The V and J calls and clone size come from that table; D and trimming were worked out from the DNA. Here the sample has around 24,000 clones; about 76% occur a single time. About 16% of the sample belongs to the ten largest clones.

This sample stems from a study of blood T cell repertoires in COVID-19 (dated by TCRdb to about 2020). Some background on the complete study: Samples covering the acute and convalescent phases of COVID-19 were provided by collaborators in the United States, Italy and Spain. Subjects who had been exposed to COVID-19, were actively infected with it, or had recovered from it provided the deeply sampled blood TCRbeta repertoires that made up the dataset. A de-identified subject ID, COVID-19 status, age in years and sex were almost always included in the sample metadata. The repertoires were released in a freely available public database intended as a resource for research on the immune response to SARS-CoV-2. The prospective study material was composed of cDNA or gDNA derived from T cells, B-cell-depleted T cells, or PBMCs. Samples were obtained from the ongoing ImmuneRACE study (first 160 participants) and from over 1,000 subjects provided by 6 global collaborators. Where available, HLA class I and class II types were taken from metadata supplied by the sample provider and were not determined by assay-based typing.

V is cut by 5 bases and J by 1 base, and the space between the germline ends is 17 bases. The CDR3 spans 16 residues, from the cysteine through the phenylalanine. Only the CDR3 DNA is retained, 48 bases long and in frame from the first base. In the germline V gene, CDR1 corresponds to KGHSH and CDR2 to LQKENI. Each collaborating institution followed its own protocols to collect whole blood in K2EDTA tubes. For TCRbeta analysis, collaborators shipped samples as frozen whole blood, isolated PBMCs, or DNA extracted from either of those sample types. Findings and caveats that apply to the study as a whole: The amount of clinical and demographic metadata varied by source and participant and was provided uncurated.

Sequencing was done on a sample of peripheral blood. The sequence joins TRBV18 to TRBJ1-1, with the D gene call left open. The receptor was derived from an elderly man with active or convalescent COVID-19. The CDR3 region has the sequence CASSTISTRRNTEAFF. The DNA sequence follows: TGTGCCAGCTCAACAATAAGTACAAGGAGGAACACTGAAGCTTTCTTT.